This record concerns one T cell receptor beta chain sequence. Sorting from PBMCs produced CD4+ and CD8+ T cells. Isolated RNA was reverse transcribed into cDNA used as the sequencing template. This table comes from immunoSEQ multiplex PCR, and its TCRdb copy is limited to in-frame clones, with some not included. The data show more than 95,000 clones, 41% seen once. The data were obtained in a study of CD8+ T cells in alopecia areata. Study-wide background: Oral tofacitinib, 5 to 10 mg twice daily, was given in an open-label trial.

V lost 0 bases and J lost 4, with 15 bases in between. The CDR3 is 16 residues long. The germline CDR1 and CDR2 sequences are LNHNV and YYDKDF (reference sequence). J is TRBJ2-5 and V is TRBV15; D possibly corresponds to TRBD2 (6 bases). The clonotype comes from a human donor with alopecia areata. Specimen: CD4+ T cells sorted from blood. The CDR3, as DNA: TGTGCCACCAGCAGAGATCTAACTAGCAGTCGAGAGACCCAGTACTTC. Residues: CATSRDLTSSRETQYF.